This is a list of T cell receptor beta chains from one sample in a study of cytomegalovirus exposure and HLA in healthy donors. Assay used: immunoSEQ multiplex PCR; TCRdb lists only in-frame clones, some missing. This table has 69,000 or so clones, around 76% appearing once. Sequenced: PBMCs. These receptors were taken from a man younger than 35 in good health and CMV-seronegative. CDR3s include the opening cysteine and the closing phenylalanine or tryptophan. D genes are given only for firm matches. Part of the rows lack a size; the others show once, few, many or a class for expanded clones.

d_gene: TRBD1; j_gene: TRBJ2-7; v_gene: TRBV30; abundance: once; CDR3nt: TGTGCCTGGGCCTCGGACAGGCGGATGATCGAGCAGTACTTC; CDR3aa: CAWASDRRMIEQYF
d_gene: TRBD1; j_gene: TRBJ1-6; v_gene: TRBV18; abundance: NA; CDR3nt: TGTGCCAGCTCACCCTCCGGGACAGGGGCCATCGGTTCACCCCTCCACTTT; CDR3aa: CASSPSGTGAIGSPLHF
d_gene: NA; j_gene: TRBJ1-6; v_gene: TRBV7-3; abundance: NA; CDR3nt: TGTGCCAGCAGCCAAAAAGGCGGCTCCTATAATTCACCCCTCCACTTT; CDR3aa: CASSQKGGSYNSPLHF
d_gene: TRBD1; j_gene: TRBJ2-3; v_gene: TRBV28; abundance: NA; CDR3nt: TGTGCCAGCAGTCCGGACAGGGTTGGCACAGATACGCAGTATTTT; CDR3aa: CASSPDRVGTDTQYF
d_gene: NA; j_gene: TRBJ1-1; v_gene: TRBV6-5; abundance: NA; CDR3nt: TGTGCCAGCAGTTACTCGATAGGGAGGATGGGCACTGAAGCTTTCTTT; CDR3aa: CASSYSIGRMGTEAFF
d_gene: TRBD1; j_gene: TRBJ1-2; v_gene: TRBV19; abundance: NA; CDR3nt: TGTGCCAGTAGTATTGGACAGGGGCCCCGAAACTATGGCTACACCTTC; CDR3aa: CASSIGQGPRNYGYTF
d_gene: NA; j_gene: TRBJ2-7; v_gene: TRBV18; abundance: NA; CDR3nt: TGTGCCAGCTCACTGTCGGCCGGAGTCTACGAGCAGTACTTC; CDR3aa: CASSLSAGVYEQYF
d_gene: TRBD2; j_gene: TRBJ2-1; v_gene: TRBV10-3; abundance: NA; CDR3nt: TGTGCCAGCACGGGAAGCGGGGGGGCTTACAATGAGCAGTTCTTC; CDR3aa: CASTGSGGAYNEQFF
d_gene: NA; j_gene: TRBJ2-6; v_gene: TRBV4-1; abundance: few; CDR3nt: TGCGCCAGCAGATACGAGGGAGTAGGGGCCAACGTCCTGACTTTC; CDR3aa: CASRYEGVGANVLTF
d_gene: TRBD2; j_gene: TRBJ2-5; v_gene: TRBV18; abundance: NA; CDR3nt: TGTGCCAGCTCACCGACAAGCGGGGGGCCTGGTGAGACCCAGTACTTC; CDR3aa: CASSPTSGGPGETQYF
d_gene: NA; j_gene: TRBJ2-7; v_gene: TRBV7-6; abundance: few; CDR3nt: TGTGCCAGCAGCTACGACAGCTTCTCCTACGAGCAGTACTTC; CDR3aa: CASSYDSFSYEQYF
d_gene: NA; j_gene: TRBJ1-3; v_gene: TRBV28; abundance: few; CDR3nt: TGTGCCAGCAGTTTCGGACAGTTGAAGAACACCATATATTTT; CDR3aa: CASSFGQLKNTIYF
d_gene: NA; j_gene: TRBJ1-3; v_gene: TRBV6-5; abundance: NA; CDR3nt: TGTGCCAGCAGCCGCGGTGACACCATATATTTT; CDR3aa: CASSRGDTIYF
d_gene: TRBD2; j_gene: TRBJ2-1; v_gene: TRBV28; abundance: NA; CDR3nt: TGTGCCAGCTTGGCGTGGCGGGGGGGTTACAATGAGCAGTTCTTC; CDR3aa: CASLAWRGGYNEQFF
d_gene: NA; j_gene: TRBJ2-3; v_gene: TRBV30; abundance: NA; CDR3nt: TGTGCCTGGAGTGTAGGGAGTAGCACAGATACGCAGTATTTT; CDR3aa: CAWSVGSSTDTQYF
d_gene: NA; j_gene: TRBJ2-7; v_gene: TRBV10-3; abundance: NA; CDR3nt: TGTGCCATCAGTGATCCGCGAGGGGGGGACAGGAGCTCCTACGAGCAGTACTTC; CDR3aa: CAISDPRGGDRSSYEQYF
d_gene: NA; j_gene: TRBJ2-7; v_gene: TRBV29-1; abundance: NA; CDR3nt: TGCAGCGTTGAAGGACCGGGGGGCGGAACCTACGAGCAGTACTTC; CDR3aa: CSVEGPGGGTYEQYF
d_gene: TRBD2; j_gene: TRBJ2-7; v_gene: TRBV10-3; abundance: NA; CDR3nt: TGTGCCATCAGTGAGTCGCGTCTCGGGAGGTGGGAGCAGTACTTC; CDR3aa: CAISESRLGRWEQYF
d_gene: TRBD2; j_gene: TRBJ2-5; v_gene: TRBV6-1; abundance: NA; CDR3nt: TGTGCCAGCAGTGAAAACGGGGGGGCCCGTGAGACCCAGTACTTC; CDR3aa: CASSENGGARETQYF
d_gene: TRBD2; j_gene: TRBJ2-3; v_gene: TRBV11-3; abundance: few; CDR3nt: TGTGCCAGCAGCCTTGGGGGGGGAAGAGATACGCAGTATTTT; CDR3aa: CASSLGGGRDTQYF
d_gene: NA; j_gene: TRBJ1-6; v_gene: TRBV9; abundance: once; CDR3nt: TGTGCCAGCAGCGTTAACAGTCCGCCACCCCTCCACTTT; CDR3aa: CASSVNSPPPLHF
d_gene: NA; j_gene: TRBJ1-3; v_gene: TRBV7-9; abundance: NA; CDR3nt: TGTGCCAGCAGCTTAGCCGGGTCTGGAAACACCATATATTTT; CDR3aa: CASSLAGSGNTIYF
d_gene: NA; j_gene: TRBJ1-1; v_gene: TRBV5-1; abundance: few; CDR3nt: TGCGCCAGCAGCCTACTCTACAACACTGAAGCTTTCTTT; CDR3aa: CASSLLYNTEAFF
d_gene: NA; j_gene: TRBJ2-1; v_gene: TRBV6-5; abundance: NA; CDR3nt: TGTGCCAGCAGTTACTCGATTTTTTCTCCTTCGGAGGAGCAGTTCTTC; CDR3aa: CASSYSIFSPSEEQFF